The 9 T cell receptor beta chains given below trace back to one sample, sequenced in a study of a mutant IDH1 vaccine in newly diagnosed glioma. Antigen specificity for these receptors is unknown. The time point was: week 23, last vaccination. One vaccine dose held 300 ug of mutant IDH1 20-mer peptide and came with topical imiquimod. The assay was immunoSEQ multiplex PCR, and TCRdb's table has in-frame clones only and misses some. The table has around 41,000 clones, roughly 79% seen once. The sample consisted of PBMCs, taken from a glioma patient whose treatment included an IDH1 peptide vaccine. The receptors derive from a woman aged 40 to 50 with glioma. Some clones in this sample may be carry-over from other donors' samples.

The chain combines TRBV6-5 with TRBJ1-4; TRBD1 matches 7 bases. V lost 5 bases, J lost 8 bases, and 11 bases stayed unmatched. CDR3 length equals 15 residues. Germline CDR1 is MNHEY and CDR2 is SVGAGI. The CDR3 loop reads CASSRTGVLVEKLFF. In nucleotides, the CDR3 is TGTGCCAGCAGTCGAACAGGGGTATTGGTCGAAAAACTGTTTTTT.

The chain recombines TRBV7-6 with TRBJ2-7, with TRBD1 matching 11 bases. Germline V lookup: CDR1 SGHVS, CDR2 FNYEAQ. The CDR3 covers 15 residues. Trimming removed 5 bases from V and 3 bases from J; junction bases left unmatched: 6. The CDR3 reads CASSPTGQGDYEQYF. In DNA form, the CDR3 reads TGTGCCAGCAGCCCAACGGGACAGGGGGACTACGAGCAGTACTTC.

V is TRBV7-9 and J is TRBJ1-1; TRBD1 might be the D (6 bases). Per the germline V gene, CDR1 is SEHNR and CDR2 is FQNEAQ (reference sequence). The CDR3 has 12 amino acids. Trimming left V 5 bases short and J 8 bases short, with 12 bases between. CDR3 nucleotides: TGTGCCAGCAGCCCACAGGGCCGCGAAGCTTTCTTT. Its protein product is CASSPQGREAFF.

CDR3 protein: CAITTSSREQFF. The DNA for the CDR3 is TGTGCCATCACTACTAGTTCTCGGGAGCAGTTCTTC. The chain employs TRBV10-3 and TRBJ2-1, with D possibly TRBD2 on 5 matching bases. The V end was cut by 7 bases, the J end by 10 bases, with 14 bases between. The CDR3 is 12 residues long. From germline, CDR1 is ENHRY and CDR2 SYGVKD.

This clone came up once. The V gene is TRBV6-5, the J gene TRBJ2-2; D uncertain. V was clipped by 6 bases and J by 10 bases, with 9 bases between them. This CDR3 region has 11 residues. Per germline, CDR1 MNHEY and CDR2 SVGAGI. The CDR3 spells CASSLNEELFF. As DNA, the CDR3 is TGTGCCAGCAGCCTCAATGAGGAGCTGTTTTTT.

The chain uses TRBV7-3 and TRBJ1-1, with 7 bases matching TRBD1. The CDR3 runs 13 residues. Germline-derived CDR1 and CDR2 are SGHTA and FQGTGA. Trimming took 3 bases from V and 6 from J; bases not matched to a gene: 4. CDR3 DNA sequence: TGTGCCAGCAGCTTTACAGGGGCCCCTGAAGCTTTCTTT. Amino acids: CASSFTGAPEAFF.

The V gene is TRBV5-6, the J gene TRBJ2-7; perhaps D is TRBD1 or TRBD2 (5 bases each). Trimming took off 4 bases at V and 6 bases at J, with 17 bases between the two ends. This CDR3 region has 14 residues. CDR1 is SGHDT and CDR2 is YYEEEE in the germline V gene. This CDR3 is CASSLTGTRGEQYF. DNA of the CDR3: TGTGCCAGCAGCCTAACCGGGACGAGGGGCGAGCAGTACTTC. The full variable domain, rest sourced from reference TRBV5-6 and TRBJ2-7, is DAGVTQSPTHLIKTRGQQVTLRCSPKSGHDTVSWYQQALGQGPQFIFQYYEEEERQRGNFPDRFSGHQFPNYSSELNVNALLLGDSALYLCASSLTGTRGEQYFGPGTRLTVT.

This clone has a handful of counts. The chain links TRBV19 to TRBJ2-7; TRBD1 matches at 8 bases. CDR1 is LNHDA, CDR2 SQIVND, per germline (reference sequence). After removal of 5 bases from V and 7 bases from J, the junction contained 10 bases not matched to a gene. The CDR3 is 14 amino acids. This chain's CDR3 is CASSGDRSAGEQYF. The CDR3 bases are TGTGCCAGTAGTGGGGACAGGTCCGCGGGAGAGCAGTACTTC. Using reference TRBV19 and TRBJ2-7 for the parts outside the CDR3, the full variable domain is DGGITQSPKYLFRKEGQNVTLSCEQNLNHDAMYWYRQDPGQGLRLIYYSQIVNDFQKGDIAEGYSVSREKKESFPLTVTSAQKNPTAFYLCASSGDRSAGEQYFGPGTRLTVT.

V is TRBV12-5 and J is TRBJ1-2; D remains ambiguous. The CDR3 totals 12 residues. Germline V gives CDR1 LGHNT, CDR2 FRNRAP. Trimming took off 8 bases at V and 0 bases at J, with 7 bases between the two ends. The CDR3 loop is CASSGANYGYTF. The CDR3 DNA sequence: TGTGCTAGTTCTGGAGCTAACTATGGCTACACCTTC.